The 16 T cell receptor beta chains reported below all come from one sample, sequenced in a study of OX40 agonist ivuxolimab in advanced cancers. Libraries were constructed by the immunoSEQ multiplex PCR assay. TCRdb's version of the immuneACCESS table is confined to in-frame rearrangements and falls short of the full clone set. An unresolved V gene accounts for under half of the shortfall where checked; the remainder is of unknown origin. The sample yields tens of thousands of clones; 80% to 90% were counted once. Clones ranked in the top ten supply approximately 0.5% of the sample. The sample consisted of CD4+ or CD8+ T cells sorted from blood, taken in a trial of the OX40 agonist ivuxolimab. The receptors originated from an adult with an advanced solid tumor such as melanoma, head and neck, liver or kidney cancer.

CDR3 region: CASSLGSLAGDEQYF. CDR3 sequence (DNA): TGTGCCAGCAGCTTAGGGTCTCTAGCGGGAGACGAGCAGTACTTC. The chain uses TRBV11-3 and TRBJ2-7; 10 bases match TRBD2. This CDR3 is built from 15 residues. The V and J ends lost 1 base and 5 bases, in that order; junction bases with no gene match: 5. Looked up from germline, CDR1 is SGHNT and CDR2 is YENEEA.

This sequence joins TRBV19 and TRBJ2-5; D is unclear. TRBJ2-7 matches the DNA end more closely, so the J call is doubtful. Per the germline V gene, CDR1 is LNHDA and CDR2 is SQIVND (reference sequence). The CDR3 has 13 residues. The CDR3 DNA reads as TGTGCCAGTAGTAGCCTGAACTCCTACGAGCAGTACTTC. Protein: CASSSLNSYEQYF.

The CDR3 sequence: CASSYSWDLNTGELFF. The CDR3 DNA is TGTGCCAGCAGTTACTCATGGGATTTGAACACCGGGGAGCTGTTTTTT. The rearrangement uses TRBV6-5 and TRBJ2-2; D is uncertain. CDR1 and CDR2 from the germline V gene are MNHEY and SVGAGI. V lost 0 bases and J lost 1, with 9 bases in between. The length of the CDR3 is 16 residues.

The chain carries TRBV5-1 and TRBJ1-1; D is uncertain. The CDR3 is made up of 13 amino acids. V gave up 3 bases and J gave up 0 bases, with 6 bases separating them. CDR1 SGHRS and CDR2 YFSETQ come from the germline V gene. CDR3 bases: TGCGCCAGCAGCTGGTCACTGAACACTGAAGCTTTCTTT. It codes for CASSWSLNTEAFF. Using reference TRBV5-1 and TRBJ1-1 for the parts outside the CDR3, the full variable domain is KAGVTQTPRYLIKTRGQQVTLSCSPISGHRSVSWYQQTPGQGLQFLFEYFSETQRNKGNFPGRFSGRQFSNSRSEMNVSTLELGDSALYLCASSWSLNTEAFFGQGTRLTVV.

The chain is built from TRBV21-1 and TRBJ2-3; the table's TRBD2 call for D was not verified on the DNA. TRBV21-1 is a known pseudogene. The CDR3 spans 18 residues. Written as DNA, the CDR3 is TGTGCCAGCAGCAAAGGGAGGTCGTGGCGGGAGGATGCTGATACGCAGTATTTT. Its protein is CASSKGRSWREDADTQYF.

The chain couples TRBV5-1 to TRBJ1-2, with D maybe TRBD1 (5 bases). Trimming took 3 bases from V and 2 from J, leaving 14 bases between them. Germline V gene sequence: CDR1 SGHRS, CDR2 YFSETQ. The CDR3 runs 15 residues. Here the CDR3 reads CASSYAGTLNYGYTF. CDR3 sequence (DNA): TGCGCCAGCAGCTACGCCGGGACTTTGAACTATGGCTACACCTTC.

Remarks on this clone: Its ends do not fully match the called genes, so a read error is possible. The chain joins TRBV6-1 to TRBJ2-7; the D is unclear. The germline CDR1 and CDR2 sequences are MNHNS and SASEGT. The CDR3 contains 12 residues. The CDR3 DNA sequence: TGTGCCAGCAGTGCAGCCGGCTCTTTAGTGGACTTC. Encoded protein: CASSAAGSLVDF.

This chain connects TRBV9 to TRBJ1-5; D remains unclear. The CDR3 covers 13 residues. The ends were cut back, 0 bases at V and 6 bases at J, with 7 bases in the middle. The germline V gene encodes CDR1 SGDLS and CDR2 YYNGEE. The CDR3 loop reads CASSVEGFQPQHF. The DNA for the CDR3 is TGTGCCAGCAGCGTAGAGGGTTTTCAGCCCCAGCATTTT.

This chain links TRBV4-1 with TRBJ2-4; the match to TRBD1 covers 9 bases. Per germline, CDR1 MGHRA and CDR2 YSYEKL. The CDR3 runs to 17 residues. Trimming at V came to 0 bases and at J to 3 bases, leaving 6 bases not matched to a gene. The CDR3 sequence is CASSQERTGEGKNIQYF. CDR3 DNA sequence: TGCGCCAGCAGCCAAGAGAGGACAGGGGAAGGCAAAAACATTCAGTACTTC.

This chain links TRBV11-1 with TRBJ2-5; 12 positions agree with TRBD1. V gave up 5 bases and J gave up 4 bases; unmatched junction bases: 8. Germline-derived CDR1 and CDR2 are SGHAT and FQDESV (reference sequence). The CDR3 runs to 16 residues. CDR3 in amino acids: CASSPRVGQGAETQYF. The CDR3 nucleotides are TGTGCCAGCAGCCCCCGGGTGGGACAGGGGGCAGAGACCCAGTACTTC.

The genes are TRBV2 and TRBJ2-1, with TRBD2 matching over 13 bases. CDR3 length: 15 residues. J gave up 7 bases and V 3 bases, and 3 bases lay outside the gene matches. Germline-derived CDR1 and CDR2 are SNHLY and FYNNEI. The CDR3 sequence is CASSDPGLAGNEQFF. CDR3 coding DNA: TGTGCCAGCAGTGATCCGGGACTAGCGGGGAATGAGCAGTTCTTC.

The V gene is TRBV10-3, the J gene TRBJ2-1, with D perhaps TRBD1 (6 bases). CDR1 and CDR2 (germline): ENHRY, SYGVKD. Trimming took 6 bases from V and 1 from J, leaving 10 bases between them. The CDR3 has 14 amino acids. This CDR3 is CAIRGASSYNEQFF. DNA of the CDR3: TGTGCCATCAGGGGGGCCAGTTCCTACAATGAGCAGTTCTTC.

This chain joins TRBV2 and TRBJ2-7, with 8 bases fitting TRBD1. In germline, CDR1 is SNHLY, CDR2 FYNNEI. The CDR3 length is 13 residues. J lost 4 bases, V lost 10 bases, and 9 bases had no gene match. For the CDR3, the DNA is TGTGCCACCTCCGGGACAGGCCAATACGAGCAGTACTTC. It translates to CATSGTGQYEQYF.

This clone appeared a few times. V gene TRBV6-1 combines with J gene TRBJ2-7; D ambiguous. The V gene lost 7 bases and the J gene lost 5 bases, with 6 bases spanning the gap. The CDR3 consists of 10 residues. In germline, CDR1 is MNHNS, CDR2 SASEGT. In DNA, the CDR3 is TGTGCCAGCATGGAAAACGAGCAGTACTTC. Amino acids: CASMENEQYF.

This chain links TRBV19 with TRBJ2-1; TRBD1 might be the D (6 bases). V was pared by 7 bases and J by 0 bases, with 13 bases between. CDR3 length equals 15 residues. Germline V gives CDR1 LNHDA, CDR2 SQIVND (reference sequence). This CDR3 is CASTVDRSSYNEQFF. The CDR3 DNA reads TGTGCCAGTACCGTTGACAGGTCCTCCTACAATGAGCAGTTCTTC.

The chain is built from TRBV7-9 and TRBJ2-3; D is uncertain. Germline V gives CDR1 SEHNR, CDR2 FQNEAQ (reference sequence). The CDR3 has 12 amino acids. Deletions cut 4 bases from V and 5 bases from J, with 7 bases between. CDR3 nucleotides: TGTGCCAGCAGCTACCTGGTAGATACGCAGTATTTT. Its translation is CASSYLVDTQYF. The full variable domain, in which reference TRBV7-9 and TRBJ2-3 provide the parts outside the CDR3, is DTGVSQNPRHKITKRGQNVTFRCDPISEHNRLYWYRQTLGQGPEFLTYFQNEAQLEKSRLLSDRFSAERPKGSFSTLEIQRTEQGDSAMYLCASSYLVDTQYFGPGTRLTVL.